Below, 3 T cell receptor beta chains from the same sample are listed, as sequenced in a study of early T cells in non-severe SARS-CoV-2 infection. MiXCR, applied by TCRdb to the 5' RACE reads, yields one record per CDR3 protein. The sample consists of tens of thousands of distinct CDR3 sequences, about 4.9% of them appearing once. Source material: whole blood. The receptors shown here come from an adult who was a healthcare worker with PCR-confirmed SARS-CoV-2 infection or an uninfected control (not recorded which).

The chain is built from TRBV20-1 and TRBJ2-1; D is possibly TRBD2 (6 bases). The V end was cut by 6 bases, the J end by 9 bases, with 21 bases between. Germline V gives CDR1 DFQATT, CDR2 SNEGSKA (reference sequence). The CDR3 length is 14 residues. CDR3 nucleotides: TGCAGTGCCAACCCGGGACTTGGTACAGGTGAGCAGTTCTTC. It yields the protein CSANPGLGTGEQFF.

Concerning this clonotype itself: Since no conserved phenylalanine or tryptophan closes the CDR3, a read error is the likely cause. CDR3 residues: CASSLRSGGHIYEQYS. CDR3 in DNA: TGTGCCAGCAGCTTAAGGTCGGGGGGCCATATCTACGAGCAGTACTCC. V and J are TRBV11-3 and TRBJ2-7, with TRBD2 as a possible D gene (7 bases). Germline V CDR1 and CDR2: SGHNT, YENEEA. Deletions cut 2 bases from V and 3 bases from J, with 17 bases between. The CDR3 totals 16 residues.

This clonotype was counted at least ten times. This chain connects TRBV6-2 or TRBV6-3 to TRBJ1-2; 9 nucleotides agree with TRBD1. The CDR3 sequence is 16 residues long. The germline V gene has CDR1 MNHEY and CDR2 SVGEGT. The trim removed 6 bases at V and 2 bases at J, leaving 10 bases unmatched. DNA of the CDR3: TGTGCCAGCAGACGCCCCGGGACAGGGATGAACTATGGCTACACCTTC. This encodes CASRRPGTGMNYGYTF.